These 20 T cell receptor beta chains were all obtained from the same sample, sequenced in a study of technical replicates of blood from a handful of donors. TCRdb keeps only in-frame clones here, not all; method: immunoSEQ multiplex PCR. Found here are some 99,000 clones, around 96% of them singletons; the top ten hold around 0.21%. The sequencing sample was made of T cells isolated from PBMCs. The receptors were sampled from a human donor in good health.

The rearrangement links TRBV18 to TRBJ2-1; TRBD2 agrees at 11 bases. The CDR3 extends over 17 amino acids. Germline trimming cut 3 bases from V and 7 bases from J; bases unmatched to any gene: 11. CDR1 is KGHSH and CDR2 is LQKENI in the germline V gene. This CDR3 is CASSPLVGLAEPNEQFF. The DNA for the CDR3 is TGTGCCAGCTCACCCCTTGTGGGACTAGCGGAACCAAATGAGCAGTTCTTC.

This chain uses TRBV7-9 with TRBJ1-2, with D unclear. The CDR3 sequence is 12 residues long. Germline CDR1 is SEHNR and CDR2 is FQNEAQ (reference sequence). V lost 5 bases, J lost 8 bases, and 12 bases lay in between. The CDR3 coding sequence is TGTGCCAGCAGCCCCCCTTCGGGGGGCTACACCTTC. Its translation: CASSPPSGGYTF.

The CDR3 loop reads CASSQGSRGLAADSYEQYF. The CDR3 DNA sequence: TGTGCCAGCAGCCAAGGGTCTCGGGGACTAGCGGCGGACTCCTACGAGCAGTACTTC. The rearrangement links TRBV14 to TRBJ2-7; TRBD2 agrees at 11 bases. This CDR3 is 19 amino acids long. Germline CDR1 SGHDN, CDR2 FVKESK. Unmatched junction bases numbered 11, after V lost 1 base and J lost 0 bases.

The chain joins TRBV5-1 to TRBJ1-1, with D unclear. The CDR3 length is 14 residues. V was pared by 5 bases and J by 1 base, with 12 bases between. Germline assignment: CDR1 SGHRS and CDR2 YFSETQ. Here the CDR3 reads CASSGGYSNTEAFF. The DNA of the CDR3 is TGCGCCAGCAGTGGAGGATACTCGAACACTGAAGCTTTCTTT.

The chain's CDR3 is CASSLRTGDNSPLHF. The CDR3 nucleotides are TGCGCCAGCAGCTTGAGGACAGGGGATAATTCACCCCTCCACTTT. The genes are TRBV5-1 and TRBJ1-6; 9 bases fit TRBD1. The CDR3 runs 15 residues. V shed 1 base, J shed 5 bases, and the junction held 1 base outside the gene matches. Germline V gives CDR1 SGHRS, CDR2 YFSETQ.

This clone was picked up one time. V is TRBV6-5 and J is TRBJ1-2; D might be TRBD1 (6 bases). Trimming removed 2 bases at V and 5 bases at J, with 9 bases between. Germline assignment: CDR1 MNHEY and CDR2 SVGAGI. The CDR3 length is 13 residues. DNA for the CDR3: TGTGCCAGCAGTTACGGGACAAGTTATGGCTACACCTTC. Translating it yields CASSYGTSYGYTF.

The chain links TRBV4-1 to TRBJ2-5, with 9 positions matching TRBD2. Losses at the gene ends were 5 bases for V and 8 bases for J; bases not matched to a gene: 18. There are 17 residues in the CDR3. Germline CDR1 is MGHRA and CDR2 is YSYEKL. The CDR3 region has the DNA TGCGCCAGCAGCGCCGCCGGGCCTTGGCGGGAGGGCCCAACCCAGTACTTC. This sequence encodes CASSAAGPWREGPTQYF.

The chain is built from TRBV21-1 and TRBJ2-5; the table gives TRBD2 as D, unverified against the DNA. The J call may be mistaken, given a closer DNA end match to TRBJ2-7. TRBV21-1 is marked as a pseudogene. The CDR3 contains 17 residues. The CDR3 DNA is TGTGCCAGCAGCAAAGCGCTAGGAAGCGGTGGCCCCTACGAGCAGTACTTC. This sequence encodes CASSKALGSGGPYEQYF.

The chain carries TRBV11-3 and TRBJ2-7, with TRBD1 as a possible D gene (5 bases). V lost 0 bases to trimming and J lost 3 bases, with 21 bases between them. The CDR3 is made up of 18 amino acids. Germline loops: CDR1 SGHNT, CDR2 YENEEA. CDR3 bases: TGTGCCAGCAGCTTAGAGAACAGGTTCGGGTTCGGACACTACGAGCAGTACTTC. Protein sequence: CASSLENRFGFGHYEQYF. Together with reference TRBV11-3 and TRBJ2-7, the CDR3 gives the full variable domain: EAGVVQSPRYKIIEKKQPVAFWCNPISGHNTLYWYLQNLGQGPELLIRYENEEAVDDSQLPKDRFSAERLKGVDSTLKIQPAELGDSAVYLCASSLENRFGFGHYEQYFGPGTRLTVT.

The chain combines TRBV11-3 with TRBJ2-1, with 7 nucleotides matching TRBD2. The CDR3 spans 17 residues. Germline V gives CDR1 SGHNT, CDR2 YENEEA. Trimming at V came to 1 base and at J to 0 bases, leaving 6 bases not matched to a gene. The CDR3 spells CASSLVAGESSYNEQFF. In DNA, the CDR3 is TGTGCCAGCAGCTTAGTCGCGGGGGAGAGCTCCTACAATGAGCAGTTCTTC.

The chain couples TRBV10-3 to TRBJ1-4, with a tentative D call TRBD1 (5 bases). The CDR3 runs to 16 residues. Trimming took 3 bases from V and 0 from J, leaving 11 bases between them. Germline assignment: CDR1 ENHRY and CDR2 SYGVKD. CDR3 amino acids: CAISELGGATNEKLFF. CDR3 coding DNA: TGTGCCATCAGTGAATTGGGGGGAGCAACTAATGAAAAACTGTTTTTT.

DNA for the CDR3: TGTGCCAGCAGCGGACGACTAGCGGGAGGCCGAAGCACAGATACGCAGTATTTT. It specifies CASSGRLAGGRSTDTQYF. The chain employs TRBV7-2 and TRBJ2-3; TRBD2 aligns across 13 bases. After removal of 5 bases from V and 0 bases from J, the junction contained 8 bases not matched to a gene. There are 18 residues in the CDR3. Germline CDR1 is SGHTA and CDR2 is FQGNSA.

The rearrangement links TRBV5-1 to TRBJ2-5; D perhaps matches TRBD2 (7 bases). The CDR3 is 18 amino acids. The germline gives CDR1 SGHRS, CDR2 YFSETQ. V lost 5 bases and J 0 bases, leaving 23 bases between the germline ends. The CDR3, as DNA: TGCGCCAGCAGTCAACTCGGGCGGGGGCTAGAGTACCAAGAGACCCAGTACTTC. This sequence encodes CASSQLGRGLEYQETQYF. Supplemented by reference TRBV5-1 and TRBJ2-5, the full variable domain reads KAGVTQTPRYLIKTRGQQVTLSCSPISGHRSVSWYQQTPGQGLQFLFEYFSETQRNKGNFPGRFSGRQFSNSRSEMNVSTLELGDSALYLCASSQLGRGLEYQETQYFGPGTRLLVL.

The genes are TRBV5-1 and TRBJ1-6; a possible D gene is TRBD1 (6 bases). The CDR3 is 15 residues long. Germline CDR1 is SGHRS and CDR2 is YFSETQ. V was pared by 4 bases and J by 8 bases, with 16 bases between. For the CDR3, the DNA is TGCGCCAGCAGCCCTAATTTACCAGGGGATTCACCCCTCCACTTT. It codes for CASSPNLPGDSPLHF.

V usage is TRBV5-5 and J usage is TRBJ2-7; D is uncertain. Germline CDR1 is SGHKS and CDR2 is YYEKEE (reference sequence). With 2 bases removed from V and 4 bases from J, the gap between germline ends came to 13 bases. CDR3 length: 14 amino acids. CDR3 region: CASSFQGSRYEQYF. The CDR3 DNA sequence: TGTGCCAGCAGCTTTCAAGGATCGAGGTACGAGCAGTACTTC.

The count of this clone is one. The chain has TRBV7-9 and TRBJ1-4, with TRBD1 identical over 7 bases. CDR3 size: 15 residues. After removal of 3 bases from V and 4 bases from J, the junction contained 5 bases not matched to a gene. Germline V CDR1 and CDR2: SEHNR, FQNEAQ (reference sequence). CDR3: CASSFTGTDNEKLFF. The CDR3 nucleotides read TGTGCCAGCAGCTTTACCGGGACAGATAATGAAAAACTGTTTTTT.

The V call is TRBV2, the J call TRBJ2-3, with D unclear. The CDR3 sequence is 12 residues long. The V and J ends lost 5 bases and 5 bases respectively, with 8 bases between them. The germline CDR1 and CDR2 sequences are SNHLY and FYNNEI. Here the CDR3 reads CASSTSRDTQYF. In DNA form, the CDR3 reads TGTGCCAGCAGTACTTCACGAGATACGCAGTATTTT.

The V and J genes are TRBV5-4 and TRBJ1-1; D possibly corresponds to TRBD1 (6 bases). Germline CDR1 SGHNT, CDR2 YYREEE (reference sequence). The V and J ends lost 4 bases and 4 bases respectively, with 20 bases between them. The CDR3 is 16 amino acids. CDR3 DNA: TGTGCCAGCAGCAGGGGCGGTCGGGAGGGGGGCACTGAAGCTTTCTTT. Translating gives CASSRGGREGGTEAFF. Together with reference TRBV5-4 and TRBJ1-1, the CDR3 gives the full variable domain: ETGVTQSPTHLIKTRGQQVTLRCSSQSGHNTVSWYQQALGQGPQFIFQYYREEENGRGNFPPRFSGLQFPNYSSELNVNALELDDSALYLCASSRGGREGGTEAFFGQGTRLTVV.

The chain combines TRBV19 with TRBJ2-1; D remains unclear. Looked up from germline, CDR1 is LNHDA and CDR2 is SQIVND (reference sequence). V lost 7 bases to trimming and J lost 6 bases, with 7 bases between them. The CDR3 loop spans 11 amino acids. The CDR3 DNA reads as TGTGCCAGTATGTATGTCAATGAGCAGTTCTTC. It encodes CASMYVNEQFF.

With respect to this clone: This sample includes further DNA sequences coding for the same CDR3. Written as DNA, the CDR3 is TGTGCCTGGAGCGGAGGACAGGGGGCCTGGGAGACCCAGTACTTC. Protein product: CAWSGGQGAWETQYF. V is TRBV30 and J is TRBJ2-5; 11 nucleotides line up with TRBD1. V lost 3 bases, J lost 5 bases, and 8 bases stayed unmatched. Germline-derived CDR1 and CDR2 are GTSNPN and SVGIG (reference sequence). The CDR3 is made up of 15 amino acids. Based on the CDR3 plus reference TRBV30 and TRBJ2-5, the full variable domain is SQTIHQWPATLVQPVGSPLSLECTVEGTSNPNLYWYRQAAGRGLQLLFYSVGIGQISSEVPQNLSASRPQDRQFILSSKKLLLSDSGFYLCAWSGGQGAWETQYFGPGTRLLVL.